This T cell receptor beta chain is drawn from a study of T-cell memory formation after mild COVID-19. Study-level background: For the most part, TCR clusters were specific to one donor. Findings of the study overall: Mostly located in CM and EM were contracting CD4+ clones, with contracting CD8+ clones located in EMRA. Pre-infection memory held some responding clones, suggesting pre-existing cross-reactive T cells responded.

This clonotype was seen a few times. The antigen is undetermined. Employing constant-segment primers, 5'RACE generated TCR alpha and TCR beta cDNA libraries bearing sample barcodes and UMIs. TCRdb used MiXCR to reprocess the 5' RACE reads, holding one entry per CDR3 protein. The top ten hold 20% to 25% of the sample, which has roughly 400,000 distinct CDR3 sequences, 18% seen once. The CDR3 spans 17 residues. V shed 4 bases and J 0 bases; nucleotides not matched to a gene: 8. CDR1 and CDR2 (germline): LGHNA, YSLEER. V gene TRBV4-3 combines with J gene TRBJ2-3, with TRBD2 identical over 9 bases. The TCR originated in a young man who had mild COVID-19 (a few samples of this study predate the infection). Cell type and time point are not known. Sequencing was done on a sample of PBMCs or a T cell subset sorted from them (not recorded which). In DNA form, the CDR3 reads TGCGCCAGCAGCCCTCAGGTAGCGGGGGATAGCACAGATACGCAGTATTTT. Encoded protein: CASSPQVAGDSTDTQYF.